This T cell receptor beta chain was observed in a study of blood T cell repertoires in COVID-19. Per germline, CDR1 MDHEN and CDR2 SYDVKM. V was shortened by 8 bases and J by 1 base, with 15 bases between the two germline ends. CDR3 length: 15 residues. Generated by immunoSEQ multiplex PCR, the TCRdb table keeps only in-frame clones and is missing some. The sample has 45,000 to 65,000 clones, 89% seen once. Sequencing was carried out using peripheral blood. The TCR comes from a man in his fifties or sixties with active COVID-19. The rearrangement uses TRBV28 and TRBJ2-4; D remains unclear. DNA for the CDR3: TGTGCCAGCGGTGACCTATTCGGGGCCAAAAACATTCAGTACTTC. Its translation is CASGDLFGAKNIQYF.